Below, 8 T cell receptor beta chains from the same sample are listed, as sequenced in a study of response to subunit inactivated influenza vaccine. Each CDR3 protein gets one entry after TCRdb re-called the RT-PCR reads with MiXCR. The sample holds just over 300,000 distinct CDR3 sequences, 20% to 25% seen once. The starting material was PBMCs from blood, obtained approximately 20 months after vaccination. Receptor source: a man in his fifties or sixties who received an inactivated influenza vaccine.

The chain's CDR3 is CASLWAGINGELFF. Here the CDR3 DNA reads TGTGCCAGCTTGTGGGCCGGGATTAACGGGGAGCTGTTTTTT. The chain couples TRBV6-1 to TRBJ2-2, with D perhaps TRBD2 (5 bases). The germline CDR1 and CDR2 sequences are MNHNS and SASEGT. The CDR3 contains 14 residues. V lost 8 bases and J lost 7, with 17 bases in between.

This clonotype was seen at least ten times. The V call is TRBV28, the J call TRBJ1-5; perhaps TRBD1 as D (5 bases). The CDR3 extends over 13 amino acids. The V and J ends lost 5 bases and 7 bases respectively, with 12 bases between them. The germline V gene encodes CDR1 MDHEN and CDR2 SYDVKM. The CDR3: CASSPGTRQPQHF. The DNA of the CDR3 is TGTGCCAGCAGTCCCGGGACGAGACAGCCCCAGCATTTT.

The count of this clonotype is one. V is TRBV10-2 and J is TRBJ2-7; 7 bases fit TRBD2. The CDR3 extends over 18 amino acids. Trimming removed 5 bases from V and 4 bases from J; junction bases left unmatched: 20. CDR1 and CDR2 (germline): WSHSY, SAAADI. CDR3 bases: TGCGCCAGCAGTTCATACGGACTAGACTTTAGAAGTGCTTACGAGCAGTACTTC. This translates into CASSSYGLDFRSAYEQYF.

This clonotype has more than one count but fewer than ten. The rearrangement joins TRBV16 to TRBJ2-5, with unresolved D. Trimming left V 0 bases short and J 2 bases short, with 4 bases between. Germline assignment: CDR1 KGHSY and CDR2 FQNENV. This CDR3 spans 13 amino acids. This CDR3 is CASSQSPQETQYF. Written as DNA, the CDR3 is TGTGCCAGCAGCCAATCCCCTCAAGAGACCCAGTACTTC. Supplemented by reference TRBV16 and TRBJ2-5, the full variable domain reads GEEVAQTPKHLVRGEGQKAKLYCAPIKGHSYVFWYQQVLKNEFKFLISFQNENVFDETGMPKERFSAKCLPNSPCSLEIQATKLEDSAVYFCASSQSPQETQYFGPGTRLLVL.

The chain combines TRBV5-6 with TRBJ2-7; D is possibly TRBD1 (5 bases). The germline V and J ends were trimmed by 1 base and 3 bases, with 8 bases remaining between them. There are 13 residues in the CDR3. The germline V gene encodes CDR1 SGHDT and CDR2 YYEEEE. This chain's CDR3 is CASSLRQNYEQYF. For the CDR3, the DNA is TGTGCCAGCAGCTTGCGACAGAACTACGAGCAGTACTTC.

This clonotype was detected a few times. The chain joins TRBV5-1 to TRBJ2-7, with no clear D. CDR1 and CDR2 from the germline V gene are SGHRS and YFSETQ. With 4 bases removed from V and 3 bases from J, the gap between germline ends came to 8 bases. CDR3 length: 12 residues. CDR3 sequence reads: CASSPDGYEQYF. CDR3 DNA: TGCGCCAGCAGCCCTGATGGCTACGAGCAGTACTTC.

This clonotype was seen at least ten times. V and J are TRBV28 and TRBJ2-1; tentative D call: TRBD2 (6 bases). Germline values: CDR1 MDHEN, CDR2 SYDVKM. Trimming shortened V by 10 bases and J by 6 bases, and 16 bases separated the two germline ends. This CDR3 comprises 13 residues. Here the CDR3 reads CATPGDGGNEQFF. DNA of the CDR3: TGTGCCACCCCGGGAGACGGAGGCAATGAGCAGTTCTTC.

CDR3 coding DNA: TGTGCCAGCAGTTCTCCCGAACCCTCCTACGAGCAGTACTTC. Protein sequence: CASSSPEPSYEQYF. The chain combines TRBV28 with TRBJ2-7; D not resolved. Germline V gene lookup returns CDR1 MDHEN and CDR2 SYDVKM. Trimming took 4 bases from V and 0 from J, leaving 10 bases between them. CDR3 length: 14 residues.